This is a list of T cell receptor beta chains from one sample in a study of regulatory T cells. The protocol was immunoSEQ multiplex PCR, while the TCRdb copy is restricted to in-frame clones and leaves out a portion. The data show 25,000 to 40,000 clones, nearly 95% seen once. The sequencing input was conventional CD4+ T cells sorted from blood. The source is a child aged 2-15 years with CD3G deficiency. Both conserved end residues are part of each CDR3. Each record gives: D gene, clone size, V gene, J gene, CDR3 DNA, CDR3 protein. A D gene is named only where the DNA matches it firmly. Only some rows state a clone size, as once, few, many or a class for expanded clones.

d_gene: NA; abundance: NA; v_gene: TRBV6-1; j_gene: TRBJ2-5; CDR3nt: TGTGCCAGCAGTGAGGTCGGGGGGCTTGGGACCCAGTACTTC; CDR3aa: CASSEVGGLGTQYF
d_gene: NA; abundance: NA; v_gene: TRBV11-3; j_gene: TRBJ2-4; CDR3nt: TGTGCCAGCAGCTTAGACTCGAGGGGAATTCAGTACTTC; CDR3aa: CASSLDSRGIQYF
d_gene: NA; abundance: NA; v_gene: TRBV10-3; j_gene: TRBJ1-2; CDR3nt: TGTGCCATCAGTGAGTCGAAGGTATATGGCTACACCTTC; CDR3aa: CAISESKVYGYTF
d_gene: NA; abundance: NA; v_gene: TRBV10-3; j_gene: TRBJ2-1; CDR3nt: TGTGCCACCGGACGGGACACCCTCTACAATGAGCAGTTCTTC; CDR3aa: CATGRDTLYNEQFF
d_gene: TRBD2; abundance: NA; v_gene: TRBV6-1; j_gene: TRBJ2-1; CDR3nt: TGTGCCAGCAGTGGAGCAGGGGTCAGCGGGAGGGGAAGCTCCTACAATGAGCAGTTCTTC; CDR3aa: CASSGAGVSGRGSSYNEQFF
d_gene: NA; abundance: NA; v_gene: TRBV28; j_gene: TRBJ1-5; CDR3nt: TGTGCCAGCCTACAGGGAATAGGGCAGCCCCAGCATTTT; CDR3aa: CASLQGIGQPQHF
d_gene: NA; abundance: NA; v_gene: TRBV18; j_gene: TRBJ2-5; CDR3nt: TGTGCCAGCTCACCCCTCGGAGAGACCCAGTACTTC; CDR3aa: CASSPLGETQYF
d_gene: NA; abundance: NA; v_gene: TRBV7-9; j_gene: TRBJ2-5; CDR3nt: TGTGCCAGCAGCTTAGGAGCTAGTCGGGAGACCCAGTACTTC; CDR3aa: CASSLGASRETQYF
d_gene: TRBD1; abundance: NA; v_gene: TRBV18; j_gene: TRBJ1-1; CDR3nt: TGTGCCAGCTCACCGGCAGGGGGGCCTGAAGCTTTCTTT; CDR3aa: CASSPAGGPEAFF
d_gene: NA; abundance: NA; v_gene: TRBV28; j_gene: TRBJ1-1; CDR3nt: TGTGCCAGCAGTCAGGGGTTACCCAGGGAAGCTTTCTTT; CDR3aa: CASSQGLPREAFF
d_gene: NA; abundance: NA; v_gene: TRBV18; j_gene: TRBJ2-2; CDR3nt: TGTGCCAGCTCATTCCGGGACTCCAACACCGGGGAGCTGTTTTTT; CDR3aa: CASSFRDSNTGELFF
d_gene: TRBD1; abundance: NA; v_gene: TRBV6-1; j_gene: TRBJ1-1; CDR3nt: TGTGCCAGCAGTGAAAACAGGGGCTGGAACACTGAAGCTTTCTTT; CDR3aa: CASSENRGWNTEAFF
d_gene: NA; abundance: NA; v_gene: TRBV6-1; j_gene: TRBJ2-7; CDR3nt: TGTGCCAGCAGTGAGAATTGGGGGCCCTCCTACGAGCAGTACTTC; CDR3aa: CASSENWGPSYEQYF
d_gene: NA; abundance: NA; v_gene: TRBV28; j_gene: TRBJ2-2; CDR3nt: TGTGCCAGCAGTTTAGTGGTCGGCAGGGCAACCGGGGAGCTGTTTTTT; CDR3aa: CASSLVVGRATGELFF
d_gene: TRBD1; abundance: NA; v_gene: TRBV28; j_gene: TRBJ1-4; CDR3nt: TGTGCCAGCAGTGAACCAGGGGGAGGGGAAAAACTGTTTTTT; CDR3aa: CASSEPGGGEKLFF
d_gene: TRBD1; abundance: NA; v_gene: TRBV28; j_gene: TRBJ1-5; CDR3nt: TGTGCCAGCAGTTTAGGGCGTCTCGGGACAGGGGATGTGGGCAATCAGCCCCAGCATTTT; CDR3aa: CASSLGRLGTGDVGNQPQHF
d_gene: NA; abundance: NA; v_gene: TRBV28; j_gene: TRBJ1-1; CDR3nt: TGTGCCAGCAGCGTAACGGGGGCGTGGGACACTGAAGCTTTCTTT; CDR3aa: CASSVTGAWDTEAFF
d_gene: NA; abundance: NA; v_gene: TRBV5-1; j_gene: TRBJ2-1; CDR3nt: TGCGCCAGCAGCTTGGGTGGGGGGACCGTCTACAATGAGCAGTTCTTC; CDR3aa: CASSLGGGTVYNEQFF
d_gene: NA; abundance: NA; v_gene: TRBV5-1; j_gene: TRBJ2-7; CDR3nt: TGCGCCAGCAGCTTGGGGTTGCGGGAAGGCTACGAGCAGTACTTC; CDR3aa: CASSLGLREGYEQYF
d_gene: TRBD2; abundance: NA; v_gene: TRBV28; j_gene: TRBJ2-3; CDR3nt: TGTGCCAGCACCGGGACTAGCTGGGCCGATACGCAGTATTTT; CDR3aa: CASTGTSWADTQYF
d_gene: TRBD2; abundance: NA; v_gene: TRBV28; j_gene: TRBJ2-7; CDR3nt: TGTGCCAGCAGTTGGGGGGGGACTCGCTCCTACGAGCAGTACTTC; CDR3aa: CASSWGGTRSYEQYF
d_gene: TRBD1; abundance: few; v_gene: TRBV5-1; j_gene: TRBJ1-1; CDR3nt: TGCGCCAGCAGCTTAGCAGGGGGCTCGGACGTGAAGAACACTGAAGCTTTCTTT; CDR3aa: CASSLAGGSDVKNTEAFF
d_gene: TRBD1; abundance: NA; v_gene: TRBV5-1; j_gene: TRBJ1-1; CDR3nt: TGCGCCAGCAGCTTAGGGACAGGGAAAACTGAAGCTTTCTTT; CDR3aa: CASSLGTGKTEAFF
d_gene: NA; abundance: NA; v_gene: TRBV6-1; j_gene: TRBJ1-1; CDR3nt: TGTGCCAGCAGTGAAGCTGGGGGGACTTTTGAAGCTTTCTTT; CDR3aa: CASSEAGGTFEAFF
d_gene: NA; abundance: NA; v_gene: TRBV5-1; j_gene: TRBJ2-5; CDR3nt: TGCGCCAGCAGCTTGTTGGGGCAAGAGACCCAGTACTTC; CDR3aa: CASSLLGQETQYF
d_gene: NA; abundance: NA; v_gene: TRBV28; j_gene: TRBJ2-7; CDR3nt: TGTGCCAGCAGACCCGGGCCATCCCGGGGCTACGAGCAGTACTTC; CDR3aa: CASRPGPSRGYEQYF
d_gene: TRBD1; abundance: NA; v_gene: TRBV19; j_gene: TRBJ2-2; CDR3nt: TGTGCCAGTAGTGCGCGGACAGGGGGCGACGCCGGGGAGCTGTTTTTT; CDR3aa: CASSARTGGDAGELFF
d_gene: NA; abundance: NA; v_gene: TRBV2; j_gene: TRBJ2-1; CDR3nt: TGTGCCAGCCAATTGTCCGGCGACGATGAGCAGTTCTTC; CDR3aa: CASQLSGDDEQFF
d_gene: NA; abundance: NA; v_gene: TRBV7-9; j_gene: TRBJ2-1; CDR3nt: TGTGCCAGCAGCTTAACAGGAGCCTACAATGAGCAGTTCTTC; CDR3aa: CASSLTGAYNEQFF
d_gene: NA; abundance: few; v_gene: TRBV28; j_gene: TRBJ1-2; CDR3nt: TGTGCCAGCAGTGAATCCTGGCGTGGCTACACCTTC; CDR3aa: CASSESWRGYTF
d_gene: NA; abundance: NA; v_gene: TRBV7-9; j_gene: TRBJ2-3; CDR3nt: TGTGCCAGCAGCCGTCAAGGGGTGGATACGCAGTATTTT; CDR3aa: CASSRQGVDTQYF
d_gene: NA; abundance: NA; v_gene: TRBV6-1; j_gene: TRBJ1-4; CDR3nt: TGTGCCAGCAGTGAACCGACCTCCCAAGTTGAAAAACTGTTTTTT; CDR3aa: CASSEPTSQVEKLFF
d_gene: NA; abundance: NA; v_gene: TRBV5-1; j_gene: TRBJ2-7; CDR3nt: TGCGCCAGCAGCTTGTTGGGGACCCTGAGCGAGCAGTACTTC; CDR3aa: CASSLLGTLSEQYF
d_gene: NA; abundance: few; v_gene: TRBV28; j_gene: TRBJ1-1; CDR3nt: TGTGCCAGCAGTTCAACAGGGCGGGCTGAAGCTTTCTTT; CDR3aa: CASSSTGRAEAFF
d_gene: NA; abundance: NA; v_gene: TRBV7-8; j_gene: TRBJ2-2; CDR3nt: TGTGCCAGCTCGATCGCCGGGGAGCTGTTTTTT; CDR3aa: CASSIAGELFF
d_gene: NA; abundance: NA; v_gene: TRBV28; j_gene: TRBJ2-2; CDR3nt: TGTGCCAGCAGTCCCCCGGCTACCGGGGAGCTGTTTTTT; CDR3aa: CASSPPATGELFF
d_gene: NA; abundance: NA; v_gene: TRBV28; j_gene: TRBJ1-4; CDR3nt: TGTGCCAGCAGCCCTTATGCAACTAATGAAAAACTGTTTTTT; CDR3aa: CASSPYATNEKLFF
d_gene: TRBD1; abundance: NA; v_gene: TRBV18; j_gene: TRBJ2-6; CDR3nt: TGTGCCAGCTCTCGTCAGGGGGACGGGGCCAACGTCCTGACTTTC; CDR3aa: CASSRQGDGANVLTF
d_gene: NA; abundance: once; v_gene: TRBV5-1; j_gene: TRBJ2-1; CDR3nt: TGCGCCAGCAGCGGGGGGAATGAGCAGTTCTTC; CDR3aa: CASSGGNEQFF
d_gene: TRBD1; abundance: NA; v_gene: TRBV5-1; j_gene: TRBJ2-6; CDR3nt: TGCGCCAGCAGCTTTACAGGGGTCAACTCTGGGGCCAACGTCCTGACTTTC; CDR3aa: CASSFTGVNSGANVLTF
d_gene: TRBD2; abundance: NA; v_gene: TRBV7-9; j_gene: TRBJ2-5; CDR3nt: TGTGCCAGCAGCTCCCGAATAGCGGGAGGGCCGATTGAGACCCAGTACTTC; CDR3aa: CASSSRIAGGPIETQYF
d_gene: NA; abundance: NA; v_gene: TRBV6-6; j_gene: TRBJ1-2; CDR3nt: TGTGCCAGCAAGGGGGTTAACTATGGCTACACCTTC; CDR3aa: CASKGVNYGYTF
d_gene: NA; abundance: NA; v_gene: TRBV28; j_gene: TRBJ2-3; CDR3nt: TGTGCCAGCAGTCTCCCGGGAGATACGCAGTATTTT; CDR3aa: CASSLPGDTQYF
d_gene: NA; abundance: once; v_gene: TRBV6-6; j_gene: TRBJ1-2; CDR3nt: TGTGCCAGCAGTTACTCCTCAGGGAACTATGGCTACACCTTC; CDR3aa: CASSYSSGNYGYTF
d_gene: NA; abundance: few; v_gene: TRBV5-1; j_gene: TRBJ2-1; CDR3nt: TGCGCCAGCAGCTTGGGGGGCCGGACGAGCTCCTACAATGAGCAGTTCTTC; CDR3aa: CASSLGGRTSSYNEQFF
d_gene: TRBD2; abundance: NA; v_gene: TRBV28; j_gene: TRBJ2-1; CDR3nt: TGTGCCAGCAGTCCCCCGTTCGGGGGAGGGAACAATGAGCAGTTCTTC; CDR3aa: CASSPPFGGGNNEQFF
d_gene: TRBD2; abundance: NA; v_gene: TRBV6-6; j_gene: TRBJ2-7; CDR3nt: TGTGCCAGCAGTTACTCGACGGGGGGAAGGCAGTACTTC; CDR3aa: CASSYSTGGRQYF
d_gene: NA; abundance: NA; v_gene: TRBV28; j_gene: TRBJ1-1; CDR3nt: TGTGCCAGCAGTCCACGAGAGGGGGCTGAAGCTTTCTTT; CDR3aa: CASSPREGAEAFF
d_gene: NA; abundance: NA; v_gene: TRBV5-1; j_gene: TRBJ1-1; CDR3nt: TGCGCCAGCAGCTTTAGCAGGGACACTGAAGCTTTCTTT; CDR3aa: CASSFSRDTEAFF
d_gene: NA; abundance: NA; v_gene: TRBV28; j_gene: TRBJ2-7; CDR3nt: TGTGCCAGCAGGGTGCCTGGGCGCGAGCAGTACTTC; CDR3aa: CASRVPGREQYF
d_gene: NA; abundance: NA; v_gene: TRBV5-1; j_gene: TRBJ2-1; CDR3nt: TGCGCCAGCAGCTTGGGGCCGGGGCCAGGTGAGCAGTTCTTC; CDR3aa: CASSLGPGPGEQFF
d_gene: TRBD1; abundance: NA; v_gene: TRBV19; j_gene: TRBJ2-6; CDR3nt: TGTGCCAGTAGTAGAGCGGCAGGGGGCTCTGGGGCCAACGTCCTGACTTTC; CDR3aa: CASSRAAGGSGANVLTF
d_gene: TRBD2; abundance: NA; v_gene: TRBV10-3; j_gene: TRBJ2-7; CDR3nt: TGTGCCATCAGTGAAGGTCGGGAGGGCTACGAGCAGTACTTC; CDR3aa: CAISEGREGYEQYF
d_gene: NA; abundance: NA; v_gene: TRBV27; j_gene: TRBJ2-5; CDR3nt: TGTGCCAGCAGTTTATCAGGCAGGGAAGAGACCCAGTACTTC; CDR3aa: CASSLSGREETQYF
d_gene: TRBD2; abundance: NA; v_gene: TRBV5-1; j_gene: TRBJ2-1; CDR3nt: TGCGCCAGCAGCTTGGGGGCGGGGGAATCCTACAATGAGCAGTTCTTC; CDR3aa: CASSLGAGESYNEQFF